These 28 T cell receptor beta chains were all obtained from the same sample, sequenced in a study of T cell clones after liver transplantation. Libraries were prepared by immunoSEQ multiplex PCR; TCRdb keeps only in-frame clonotypes and omits some of them. Of roughly 80,000 clones listed, 65% to 85% are singletons. The sequences come from CD4+ T cells from blood, collected approximately 3.5 years after liver transplant. These receptors originate from a human patient who received a liver transplant. These T cells may partly come from the graft donor.

This chain links TRBV29-1 with TRBJ1-2; D is possibly TRBD1 (5 bases). Germline values: CDR1 SQVTM, CDR2 ANQGSEA. Trimming removed 7 bases at V and 3 bases at J, with 15 bases between. This CDR3 has 13 residues. The CDR3 protein is CSGLGGTDYGYTF. Written as DNA, the CDR3 is TGCAGCGGGTTGGGGGGGACCGACTATGGCTACACCTTC.

The chain joins TRBV5-6 to TRBJ1-1; a possible D gene is TRBD1 (5 bases). Germline V lookup: CDR1 SGHDT, CDR2 YYEEEE. There are 13 residues in the CDR3. V lost 2 bases, J lost 5 bases, and 10 bases lay in between. The CDR3 loop reads CASSLPGTTEAFF. The CDR3 DNA sequence: TGTGCCAGCAGCTTACCGGGGACGACTGAAGCTTTCTTT.

The chain links TRBV28 to TRBJ1-3; TRBD1 is a possible D gene (6 bases). Trimming left V 7 bases short and J 9 bases short, with 25 bases between. The CDR3 runs 16 residues. Germline V lookup: CDR1 MDHEN, CDR2 SYDVKM. The DNA for the CDR3 is TGTGCCAGCATTCCACTAAGGGGGGGTTTTCAGAGCACCATATATTTT. Residues: CASIPLRGGFQSTIYF.

The rearrangement uses TRBV27 and TRBJ1-5; TRBD1 is a possible D gene (6 bases). The V and J ends lost 6 bases and 4 bases respectively, with 19 bases between them. The CDR3 runs 16 residues. Germline values: CDR1 MNHEY, CDR2 SMNVEV (reference sequence). The CDR3 region has the DNA TGTGCCAGCAGGAGAACAGGGATGGCACTTAATCAGCCCCAGCATTTT. It is translated as CASRRTGMALNQPQHF.

In this sample, this clone turned up once. The rearrangement uses TRBV7-2 and TRBJ1-1; D is unclear. V dropped 5 bases and J dropped 3 bases, with 13 bases sitting between them. Germline CDR1 and CDR2: SGHTA and FQGNSA. This CDR3 comprises 14 residues. CDR3 protein: CASSGMLRDTEAFF. The DNA of the CDR3 is TGTGCCAGCAGCGGCATGCTCCGGGACACTGAAGCTTTCTTT. The full variable domain, its missing parts supplied by reference TRBV7-2 and TRBJ1-1, is GAGVSQSPSNKVTEKGKDVELRCDPISGHTALYWYRQSLGQGLEFLIYFQGNSAPDKSGLPSDRFSAERTGGSVSTLTIQRTQQEDSAVYLCASSGMLRDTEAFFGQGTRLTVV.

The rearrangement uses TRBV28 and TRBJ2-1; TRBD1 matches at 9 bases. J gave up 4 bases and V 6 bases, and 4 bases lay outside the gene matches. CDR1 is MDHEN, CDR2 SYDVKM, per germline. The CDR3 runs 14 residues. This chain's CDR3 is CASRGDRVYNEQFF. The CDR3 nucleotides are TGTGCCAGCAGAGGGGACAGGGTTTACAATGAGCAGTTCTTC.

This clone occurred once. The CDR3 region has the DNA TGTGCCAGCAGCTTGCGGACACTGAGCTCCTACAATGAGCAGTTCTTC. Protein product: CASSLRTLSSYNEQFF. The chain carries TRBV7-8 and TRBJ2-1; weak D call: TRBD1 (5 bases). Germline V CDR1 and CDR2: SGHVS, FQNEAQ. V gave up 3 bases and J gave up 0 bases, with 12 bases separating them. The CDR3 is 16 residues long.

This chain joins TRBV7-3 and TRBJ2-1; 9 bases line up with TRBD2. CDR3 size: 17 residues. V shed 5 bases, J shed 6 bases, and the junction held 14 bases outside the gene matches. Germline assignment: CDR1 SGHTA and CDR2 FQGTGA. DNA for the CDR3: TGTGCCAGCAGCCCCAACGGGGGGGCGGGAGGGATCAATGAGCAGTTCTTC. It translates to CASSPNGGAGGINEQFF.

This clone came up a few times. The chain links TRBV6-6 to TRBJ1-4, with 7 nucleotides matching TRBD1. J was trimmed by 6 bases and V by 6 bases; bases with no gene match: 7. Germline V lookup: CDR1 MNHNY, CDR2 SVGAGI (reference sequence). CDR3 length equals 14 residues. CDR3 coding DNA: TGTGCCAGCAGCCGACAGGGACTCGATGAAAAACTGTTTTTT. It specifies CASSRQGLDEKLFF.

The gene calls are TRBV6-6 and TRBJ1-1; D gene unclear. Germline CDR1 MNHNY, CDR2 SVGAGI (reference sequence). The V gene lost 5 bases and the J gene lost 1 base, with 8 bases spanning the gap. This CDR3 is 13 amino acids long. The chain's CDR3 is CASSRLGNTEAFF. The CDR3, as DNA: TGTGCCAGCAGTCGATTGGGGAACACTGAAGCTTTCTTT.

This clone was detected once. The chain employs TRBV7-2 and TRBJ2-1, with 8 nucleotides matching TRBD1. The CDR3 has 16 amino acids. Trimming removed 1 base from V and 7 bases from J; junction bases left unmatched: 9. Germline assignment: CDR1 SGHTA and CDR2 FQGNSA. Here the CDR3 reads CASSLDGAGGLNEQFF. The DNA of the CDR3 is TGTGCCAGCAGCTTAGACGGGGCAGGGGGCCTTAATGAGCAGTTCTTC.

The chain combines TRBV2 with TRBJ2-5; D is uncertain. This CDR3 comprises 14 residues. V gave up 4 bases and J gave up 8 bases, with 17 bases separating them. Germline CDR1 SNHLY, CDR2 FYNNEI. CDR3 residues: CASSGTQDKRTQYF. For the CDR3, the DNA is TGTGCCAGCAGTGGTACCCAAGACAAGAGAACCCAGTACTTC.

V is TRBV6-1 and J is TRBJ1-2, with TRBD1 as a possible D gene (5 bases). V lost 7 bases, J lost 3 bases, and 15 bases lay in between. CDR3 length: 14 amino acids. Germline V gene lookup returns CDR1 MNHNS and CDR2 SASEGT. The CDR3 reads CASIPRGGYYGYTF. In DNA, the CDR3 is TGTGCCAGCATCCCCCGGGGGGGGTACTATGGCTACACCTTC.

This clone is a singleton in its sample. The J gene is TRBJ1-1, the V gene TRBV28; D is possibly TRBD1 (5 bases). This CDR3 is 14 amino acids long. Germline CDR1 reads MDHEN; CDR2 reads SYDVKM. Trimming removed 4 bases from V and 0 bases from J, with 9 bases in between. CDR3 loop: CASSWDWVNTEAFF. DNA of the CDR3: TGTGCCAGCAGTTGGGACTGGGTGAACACTGAAGCTTTCTTT.

V gene TRBV28 combines with J gene TRBJ1-3; D remains ambiguous. The ends were cut back, 2 bases at V and 2 bases at J, with 13 bases in the middle. Germline CDR1 MDHEN, CDR2 SYDVKM. The CDR3 loop spans 16 amino acids. The CDR3 sequence is CASSLAGVPTGNTIYF. CDR3 DNA: TGTGCCAGCAGTTTAGCCGGGGTACCTACTGGAAACACCATATATTTT.

This clone was counted a single time. This rearrangement joins TRBV7-9 to TRBJ2-7, with a tentative D call TRBD2 (6 bases). V was shortened by 3 bases and J by 3 bases, with 15 bases between the two germline ends. This CDR3 comprises 15 residues. CDR1 is SEHNR and CDR2 is FQNEAQ in the germline V gene (reference sequence). DNA for the CDR3: TGTGCCAGCAGCTTTAGTCAGGTGGGAGGCTACGAGCAGTACTTC. Its protein product is CASSFSQVGGYEQYF.

V gene TRBV10-3 combines with J gene TRBJ1-2; D is unresolved. Per germline, CDR1 ENHRY and CDR2 SYGVKD. The V end lost 6 bases, the J end lost 3 bases, and 11 bases lay between the germline ends. The length of the CDR3 is 13 residues. The CDR3 nucleotides are TGTGCCATCAGCTCTCTTGGGGACTATGGCTACACCTTC. Protein sequence: CAISSLGDYGYTF.

The chain couples TRBV9 to TRBJ2-3; D is unclear. The CDR3 has 15 residues. V lost 0 bases and J 1 base, leaving 9 bases between the germline ends. Germline CDR1 reads SGDLS; CDR2 reads YYNGEE. The DNA of the CDR3 is TGTGCCAGCAGCGTAGAGGCGGCGGGCACAGATACGCAGTATTTT. Translating gives CASSVEAAGTDTQYF.

V gene TRBV6-1 combines with J gene TRBJ1-1; tentatively, D is TRBD1 (6 bases). The ends were cut back, 2 bases at V and 3 bases at J, with 7 bases in the middle. Germline V gives CDR1 MNHNS, CDR2 SASEGT. The CDR3 length is 13 residues. The CDR3 is CASSEQGYTEAFF. The DNA for the CDR3 is TGTGCCAGCAGTGAACAGGGGTACACTGAAGCTTTCTTT.

The rearrangement joins TRBV7-9 to TRBJ2-3, with D possibly matching TRBD2 (6 bases). Trimming stripped 4 bases from V and 6 bases from J, with 17 bases between. The CDR3 length is 15 residues. Germline V gives CDR1 SEHNR, CDR2 FQNEAQ (reference sequence). The CDR3 is CASSSRAEAGDTQYF. The CDR3 DNA reads TGTGCCAGCAGCTCTCGAGCGGAGGCGGGGGATACGCAGTATTTT.

The V gene is TRBV10-2, the J gene TRBJ2-4; tentative D call: TRBD2 (6 bases). Germline V CDR1 and CDR2: WSHSY, SAAADI. The CDR3 loop spans 18 amino acids. The germline V and J ends were trimmed by 2 bases and 0 bases, with 17 bases remaining between them. CDR3 region: CASSEGFMKGLAKNIQYF. The CDR3 DNA follows: TGCGCCAGCAGTGAGGGCTTTATGAAGGGACTAGCCAAAAACATTCAGTACTTC.

This clone was counted a few times. This chain connects TRBV25-1 to TRBJ2-2; D tentatively reads TRBD1 or TRBD2 (6 bases each). The germline V gene encodes CDR1 MGHDK and CDR2 SYGVNS. V was clipped by 4 bases and J by 2 bases, with 17 bases between them. The CDR3 spans 17 residues. The DNA for the CDR3 is TGTGCCAGCAGTGGGAGGGTAGGGGGGTTTAACACCGGGGAGCTGTTTTTT. It yields the protein CASSGRVGGFNTGELFF.

As DNA, the CDR3 is TGTGCCAGCAGCGCAGGATGGGGTAGCAATCAGCCCCAGCATTTT. Translated: CASSAGWGSNQPQHF. The chain joins TRBV14 to TRBJ1-5, with D hard to call. V was cut by 5 bases and J by 0 bases, with 11 bases left in between. In germline, CDR1 is SGHDN, CDR2 FVKESK. This CDR3 contains 15 residues.

This clone has a single count. The chain employs TRBV29-1 and TRBJ2-7, with D possibly matching TRBD2 (5 bases). The CDR3 runs 11 residues. The V gene lost 5 bases and the J gene lost 1 base, with 6 bases spanning the gap. In germline, CDR1 is SQVTM, CDR2 ANQGSEA. The CDR3 is CSVSGSYEQYF. Here the CDR3 DNA reads TGCAGCGTTAGCGGATCCTACGAGCAGTACTTC.

CDR3: CASSLVPPGTHSGANVLTF. CDR3 in DNA: TGTGCCAGCAGCTTGGTTCCCCCCGGGACACACTCTGGGGCCAACGTCCTGACTTTC. The chain links TRBV7-2 to TRBJ2-6; D perhaps matches TRBD1 (6 bases). The CDR3 has 19 amino acids. The germline gives CDR1 SGHTA, CDR2 FQGNSA. Trimming removed 3 bases from V and 0 bases from J, with 18 bases in between.

The chain has TRBV18 and TRBJ1-2; 8 bases fit TRBD1. The CDR3 runs 14 residues. The V and J ends lost 6 bases and 2 bases, in that order; junction bases with no gene match: 5. Germline-derived CDR1 and CDR2 are KGHSH and LQKENI. CDR3 DNA: TGTGCCAGCTCCACAGGGGGTAGGAACTATGGCTACACCTTC. Protein product: CASSTGGRNYGYTF.

V and J are TRBV5-1 and TRBJ1-1; D is undetermined. Germline loops: CDR1 SGHRS, CDR2 YFSETQ. The ends were cut back, 1 base at V and 0 bases at J, with 13 bases in the middle. CDR3 length: 16 amino acids. The CDR3 DNA is TGCGCCAGCAGCTTGCGGCAGGCAATCATGAACACTGAAGCTTTCTTT. This encodes CASSLRQAIMNTEAFF.

The rearrangement links TRBV10-2 to TRBJ2-3, with D perhaps assigned TRBD1 or TRBD2 (5 bases each). Germline CDR1 reads WSHSY; CDR2 reads SAAADI. This CDR3 contains 13 residues. Trimming left V 7 bases short and J 1 base short, with 9 bases between. For the CDR3, the DNA is TGCGCCAGCACTCGGGACGGCACAGATACGCAGTATTTT. Translated, it gives CASTRDGTDTQYF.